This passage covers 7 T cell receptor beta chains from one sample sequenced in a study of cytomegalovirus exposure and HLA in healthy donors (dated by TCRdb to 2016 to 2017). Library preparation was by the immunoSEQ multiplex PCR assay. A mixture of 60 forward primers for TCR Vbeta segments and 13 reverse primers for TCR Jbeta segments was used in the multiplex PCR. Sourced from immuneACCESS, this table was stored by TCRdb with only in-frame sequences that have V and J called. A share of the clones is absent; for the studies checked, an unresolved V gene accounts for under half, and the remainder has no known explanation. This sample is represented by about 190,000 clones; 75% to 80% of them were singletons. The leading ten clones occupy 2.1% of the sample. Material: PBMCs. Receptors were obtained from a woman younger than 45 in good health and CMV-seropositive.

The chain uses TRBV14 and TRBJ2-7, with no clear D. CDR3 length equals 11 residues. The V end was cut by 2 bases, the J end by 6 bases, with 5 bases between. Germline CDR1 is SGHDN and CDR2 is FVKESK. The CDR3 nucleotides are TGTGCCAGCAGCCAACATGTCGAGCAGTACTTC. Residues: CASSQHVEQYF.

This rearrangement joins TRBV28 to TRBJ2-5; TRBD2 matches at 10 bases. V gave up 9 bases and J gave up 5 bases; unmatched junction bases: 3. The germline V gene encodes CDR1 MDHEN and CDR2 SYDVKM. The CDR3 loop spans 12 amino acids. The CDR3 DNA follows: TGTGCCAGTCATAGCGGGGGGGAGACCCAGTACTTC. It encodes CASHSGGETQYF. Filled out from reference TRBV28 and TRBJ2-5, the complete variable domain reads DVKVTQSSRYLVKRTGEKVFLECVQDMDHENMFWYRQDPGLGLRLIYFSYDVKMKEKGDIPEGYSVSREKKERFSLILESASTNQTSMYLCASHSGGETQYFGPGTRLLVL.

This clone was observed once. The CDR3 DNA reads TGTGCCAGCAGCCCCCGCGAGGGGGCCGGTCAGCCCCAGCATTTT. Amino acids: CASSPREGAGQPQHF. The gene calls are TRBV9 and TRBJ1-5; 7 bases are shared with TRBD1. V lost 4 bases and J lost 6; bases outside the gene matches: 10. The CDR3 is made up of 15 amino acids. Germline lookup yields CDR1 SGDLS and CDR2 YYNGEE.

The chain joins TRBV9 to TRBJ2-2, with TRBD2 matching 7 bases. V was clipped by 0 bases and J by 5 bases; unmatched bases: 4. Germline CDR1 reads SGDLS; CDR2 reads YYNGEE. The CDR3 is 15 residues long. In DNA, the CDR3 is TGTGCCAGCAGCGTAGGGCTAGCGGTTACCGGGGAGCTGTTTTTT. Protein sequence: CASSVGLAVTGELFF.

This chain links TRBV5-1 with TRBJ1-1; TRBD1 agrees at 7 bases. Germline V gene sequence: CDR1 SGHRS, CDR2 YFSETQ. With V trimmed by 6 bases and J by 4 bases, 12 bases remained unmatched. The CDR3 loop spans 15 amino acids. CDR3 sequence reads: CASTSEGARSTEAFF. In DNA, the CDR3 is TGCGCCAGCACCAGCGAGGGGGCGAGGTCCACTGAAGCTTTCTTT.

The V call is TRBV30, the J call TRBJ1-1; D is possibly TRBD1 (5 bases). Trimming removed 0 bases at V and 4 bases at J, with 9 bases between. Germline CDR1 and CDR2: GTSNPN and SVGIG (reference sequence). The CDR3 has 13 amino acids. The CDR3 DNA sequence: TGTGCCTGGAGTGTGGGGGGGAGCACTGAAGCTTTCTTT. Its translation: CAWSVGGSTEAFF. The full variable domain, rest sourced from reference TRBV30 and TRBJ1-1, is SQTIHQWPATLVQPVGSPLSLECTVEGTSNPNLYWYRQAAGRGLQLLFYSVGIGQISSEVPQNLSASRPQDRQFILSSKKLLLSDSGFYLCAWSVGGSTEAFFGQGTRLTVV.

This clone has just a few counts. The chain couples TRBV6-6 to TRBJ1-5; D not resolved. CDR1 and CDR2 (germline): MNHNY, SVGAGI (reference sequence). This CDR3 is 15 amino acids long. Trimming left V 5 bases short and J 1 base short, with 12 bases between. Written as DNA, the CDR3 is TGTGCCAGCAGTCACTTGACACGGAGCAATCAGCCCCAGCATTTT. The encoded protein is CASSHLTRSNQPQHF.